A single sample gave rise to the 17 T cell receptor beta chains below, sequenced in a study of blood T cells in healthy people across ages. Combining a sample-barcoded 5' primer with a J-beta primer mix, a second PCR ran for roughly 6 to 12 cycles. TCRdb processed the 5' RACE reads anew with MiXCR; each CDR3 protein has one entry. The table has around 700,000 distinct CDR3 sequences, about 25% seen once. These records were also assigned to another study, of T cells of mothers and their children.

The specimen sequenced was blood. The receptors originated from a boy younger than 18 in good health.

The CDR3 nucleotides read TGTGCCAGCAGCGTCCGACAACAGGGGGTGGTTGAAAAACTGTTTTTT. This codes for CASSVRQQGVVEKLFF. The V call is TRBV11-2, the J call TRBJ1-4; 8 nucleotides match TRBD1. The V and J ends lost 5 bases and 7 bases, in that order; junction bases with no gene match: 12. Germline loops: CDR1 SGHAT, CDR2 FQNNGV. The CDR3 consists of 16 residues.

This chain uses TRBV29-1 with TRBJ2-5, with TRBD1 identical over 7 bases. Trimming at V came to 1 base and at J to 5 bases, leaving 13 bases not matched to a gene. The CDR3 contains 16 residues. Per germline, CDR1 SQVTM and CDR2 ANQGSEA. The CDR3 DNA is TGCAGCGTTGAAGGGCCTCAAACAGGGGCCGGCGAGACCCAGTACTTC. Translated: CSVEGPQTGAGETQYF.

This clonotype appeared a few times. V is TRBV3-1 and J is TRBJ2-5, with 9 bases lining up with TRBD1. V dropped 0 bases and J dropped 5; count of bases not matched to a gene: 4. Germline V gene data show CDR1 as LGHDT and CDR2 as YNNKEL (reference sequence). This CDR3 comprises 15 residues. CDR3 amino acids: CASSQEGDRVETQYF. The DNA for the CDR3 is TGTGCCAGCAGCCAAGAAGGGGACAGGGTGGAGACCCAGTACTTC.

This chain links TRBV28 with TRBJ2-5; the match to TRBD2 covers 7 bases. The CDR3 spans 15 residues. Looked up from germline, CDR1 is MDHEN and CDR2 is SYDVKM. The junction had 13 bases not matched to a gene; V was cut back by 7 bases and J by 5 bases. The CDR3 DNA sequence: TGTGCCAGCATAGCGGGTTCCGGGGGTTCGGAGACCCAGTACTTC. The encoded protein is CASIAGSGGSETQYF.

The rearrangement uses TRBV6-1 and TRBJ1-5, with 8 bases identical to TRBD1. In germline, CDR1 is MNHNS, CDR2 SASEGT. V shed 4 bases, J shed 3 bases, and the junction held 5 bases outside the gene matches. This CDR3 is built from 15 residues. The CDR3 nucleotides read TGTGCCAGCAGTGTTTCAGGGGGCTTCAATCAGCCCCAGCATTTT. This gives the protein CASSVSGGFNQPQHF.

This chain uses TRBV12-3 or TRBV12-4 with TRBJ1-4, with D tentatively TRBD1 (6 bases). With 3 bases removed from V and 3 bases from J, the gap between germline ends came to 11 bases. This CDR3 has 15 amino acids. The CDR3 nucleotides are TGTGCCAGCAGTTTGTCCAGGGGATCTAATGAAAAACTGTTTTTT. Translation: CASSLSRGSNEKLFF.

In this sample, this clonotype turned up a few times. The V gene is TRBV6-5, the J gene TRBJ2-1, with TRBD2 matching over 8 bases. V was clipped by 6 bases and J by 1 base; unmatched bases: 5. Looked up from germline, CDR1 is MNHEY and CDR2 is SVGAGI. There are 15 residues in the CDR3. The CDR3 bases are TGTGCCAGCAGACCCCAGCGGGGGTCCTACAATGAGCAGTTCTTC. Residues: CASRPQRGSYNEQFF.

The chain uses TRBV28 and TRBJ2-7; a weak D match, TRBD1 (6 bases). The V gene's germline CDR1 is MDHEN and CDR2 SYDVKM. V was cut by 2 bases and J by 3 bases, with 8 bases left in between. CDR3 length: 13 residues. The CDR3 protein is CASSLIQGYEQYF. The CDR3 region has the DNA TGTGCCAGCAGTTTAATACAGGGCTACGAGCAGTACTTC.

There are a few counts of this clonotype. This sequence joins TRBV21-1 and TRBJ2-7. TRBV21-1 is a pseudogene locus. The CDR3 loop spans 15 amino acids. Written as DNA, the CDR3 is TGTGCCAGCAGCTCTCGTTACGGGGACTCCTACGAGCAGTACTTC. It yields the protein CASSSRYGDSYEQYF.

The chain is built from TRBV6-1 and TRBJ2-1; 12 bases are shared with TRBD1. Unmatched junction bases numbered 7, after V lost 2 bases and J lost 8 bases. Germline loops: CDR1 MNHNS, CDR2 SASEGT. This CDR3 spans 16 amino acids. CDR3 sequence reads: CASSETGTGGFDEQFF. The CDR3 nucleotides read TGTGCCAGCAGTGAAACCGGGACAGGGGGCTTCGATGAGCAGTTCTTC.

This chain connects TRBV15 to TRBJ2-3; 8 nucleotides line up with TRBD1. The CDR3 is 16 residues long. The V gene end was trimmed by 1 base and the J gene end by 5 bases; junction bases not matched to a gene: 8. The germline gives CDR1 LNHNV, CDR2 YYDKDF (reference sequence). CDR3 amino acids: CATSRAPRGREDTQYF. The CDR3 coding sequence is TGTGCCACCAGCAGAGCGCCCAGGGGGCGCGAAGATACGCAGTATTTT. The entire variable domain, with the rest obtained from reference TRBV15 and TRBJ2-3, is as follows: DAMVIQNPRYQVTQFGKPVTLSCSQTLNHNVMYWYQQKSSQAPKLLFHYYDKDFNNEADTPDNFQSRRPNTSFCFLDIRSPGLGDTAMYLCATSRAPRGREDTQYFGPGTRLTVL.

The chain employs TRBV12-3 or TRBV12-4 and TRBJ2-5; D is perhaps TRBD2 (5 bases). This CDR3 has 15 amino acids. Trimming shortened V by 5 bases and J by 2 bases, and 15 bases separated the two germline ends. CDR3 DNA sequence: TGTGCCAGCAGTCCCTCCTCCGCGGGTCAAGAGACCCAGTACTTC. It is translated as CASSPSSAGQETQYF.

CDR3 coding DNA: TGTGCCAGCAGCCGGGACAGGCTAACTGACAATGAGCAGTTCTTC. It codes for CASSRDRLTDNEQFF. The V call is TRBV6-5, the J call TRBJ2-5; 8 positions match TRBD1. The end of the DNA fits TRBJ2-1 better, so the J call may be wrong. Germline V lookup: CDR1 MNHEY, CDR2 SVGAGI. The CDR3 totals 15 residues.

With respect to this clonotype: One end of the junction fails to match germline, which may point to a read error. The rearrangement uses TRBV6-5 and TRBJ2-7; the match to TRBD2 covers 13 bases. CDR1 MNHEY and CDR2 SVGAGI come from the germline V gene. The length of the CDR3 is 16 residues. CDR3 bases: TGCGCCAGCAGCTTGGGACTAGCGGGACCGGTGGGAGAGCAGTACTTC. This sequence encodes CASSLGLAGPVGEQYF.

In its sample, this clonotype was seen a few times. The V call is TRBV25-1, the J call TRBJ1-5; maybe TRBD1 (6 bases). The J call may be wrong; the DNA end is better matched by TRBJ2-3. The CDR3 runs to 14 residues. Per germline, CDR1 MGHDK and CDR2 SYGVNS. CDR3 residues: CASSESPGDQPQYF. The CDR3 coding sequence is TGTGCCAGCAGTGAATCGCCAGGGGATCAGCCCCAGTATTTT.

The chain combines TRBV6-5 with TRBJ2-5, with 9 bases matching TRBD2. Per germline, CDR1 MNHEY and CDR2 SVGAGI. J was trimmed by 5 bases and V by 0 bases; bases with no gene match: 10. This CDR3 has 17 amino acids. Here the CDR3 DNA reads TGTGCCAGCAGTTACTCTCCCTCTTTAGCGGGGGTGGAGACCCAGTACTTC. Its protein product is CASSYSPSLAGVETQYF.

The J gene is TRBJ2-3, the V gene TRBV5-1; maybe TRBD1 (6 bases). Germline assignment: CDR1 SGHRS and CDR2 YFSETQ. V lost 4 bases to trimming and J lost 0 bases, with 12 bases between them. CDR3 size: 15 residues. The CDR3 sequence: CASSMTGLSTDTQYF. The CDR3 DNA follows: TGCGCCAGCAGCATGACAGGACTTAGCACAGATACGCAGTATTTT.